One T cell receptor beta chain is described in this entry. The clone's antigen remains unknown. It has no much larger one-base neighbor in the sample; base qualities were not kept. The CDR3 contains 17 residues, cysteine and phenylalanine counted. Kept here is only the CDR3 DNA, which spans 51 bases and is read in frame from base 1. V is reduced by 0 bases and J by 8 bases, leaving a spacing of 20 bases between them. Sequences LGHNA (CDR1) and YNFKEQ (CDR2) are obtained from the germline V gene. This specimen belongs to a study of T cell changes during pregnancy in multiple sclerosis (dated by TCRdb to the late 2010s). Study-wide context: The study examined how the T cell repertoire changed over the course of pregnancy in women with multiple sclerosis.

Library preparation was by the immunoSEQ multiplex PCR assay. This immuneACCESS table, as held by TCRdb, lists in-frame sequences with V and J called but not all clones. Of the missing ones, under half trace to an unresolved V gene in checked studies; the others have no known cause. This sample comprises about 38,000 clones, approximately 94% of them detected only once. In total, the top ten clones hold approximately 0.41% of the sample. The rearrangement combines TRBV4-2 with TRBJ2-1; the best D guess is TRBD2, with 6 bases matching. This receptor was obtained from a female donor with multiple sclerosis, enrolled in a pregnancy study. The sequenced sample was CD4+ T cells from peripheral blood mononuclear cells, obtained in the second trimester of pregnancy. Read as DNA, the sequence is TGTGCCAGCAGCCAAGATCGGAGGGTTGTTAGGCGCGATGAGCAGTTCTTC. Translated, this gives CASSQDRRVVRRDEQFF.